This TCR beta chain was obtained from a study of blood T cell repertoires in COVID-19. Study background: Whether acute or convalescent, the COVID-19 samples came from the United States, Italy and Spain. PBMCs, B-cell-depleted T cells, or T cells were the source of the cDNA or gDNA that made up the material.

J lost 17 bases, V lost 0 bases, and 8 bases had no gene match. Germline loops: CDR1 SGHRS, CDR2 YFSETQ. This CDR3 is built from 13 residues. As originally analysed: Amplification with reference gene primers provided the estimates of nucleated cell counts. Assay used: immunoSEQ multiplex PCR; TCRdb lists only in-frame clones, some missing. The D gene and trimming were derived from the DNA, and the V and J assignments and clone size from that table. The repertoire has about 150,000 clones, approximately 78% of them found once; the top ten carry under 2%. The sequence was collected from a man aged 80 or over with acute or convalescent COVID-19. This sequence joins TRBV5-1 and TRBJ1-6, with 7 bases that match TRBD1. Sequencing was performed on peripheral blood. CDR3 region: CASSLERQGAVHF. For the CDR3, the DNA is TGCGCCAGCAGCTTGGAACGACAGGGCGCGGTCCACTTT.